Listed below are T cell receptor beta chains from one sample, sequenced in a study of T cell repertoires in cytomegalovirus infection. The antigens these receptors bind are not known. TCRdb fed the reads into MiXCR, producing one record per CDR3 protein. The profile shows some 800,000 distinct CDR3 sequences, about 30% of them singletons. Sequencing used cultured CD8+ T cells from PBMCs, obtained from culture after CMV antigen stimulation. The receptors were sampled from a human donor in good health (CMV status not recorded). Some clones in this sample may be carry-over from other donors' samples. Each CDR3 is given with its conserved first and last residue. A D gene is named only where the DNA matches it firmly. The size of a clone is reported for some rows only, either as once, few or many, or as a class for expanded clones.

j_gene	d_gene	abundance	v_gene	CDR3aa	CDR3nt
TRBJ2-7	TRBD1	NA	TRBV12-3/TRBV12-4	CASSLKGAGDEQYF	TGTGCCAGCAGTTTGAAGGGGGCAGGTGACGAGCAGTACTTC
TRBJ2-1	NA	NA	TRBV6-5	CASSYSEAGAYNEQFF	TGTGCCAGCAGTTACTCGGAAGCAGGGGCCTACAATGAGCAGTTCTTC
TRBJ2-3	TRBD2	NA	TRBV7-9	CTSSLGTSGGITDTQYF	TGTACCAGCAGCTTAGGGACTAGCGGGGGTATCACAGATACGCAGTATTTT
TRBJ2-3	NA	NA	TRBV6-2/TRBV6-3	CASSELQDLFTKDTQYF	TGTGCCAGCTCAGAACTTCAGGACCTTTTTACAAAGGATACGCAGTATTTT
TRBJ2-3	NA	few	TRBV6-5	CASSFSGGASPDTQYF	TGTGCCAGCAGTTTTTCAGGAGGGGCCAGTCCAGATACGCAGTATTTT
TRBJ2-3	NA	NA	TRBV14	CASSQESSSDTQYF	TGTGCCAGCAGCCAAGAGTCGTCCTCCGATACGCAGTATTTT
TRBJ2-2	TRBD1	NA	TRBV11-1	CASSLQGAITGELFF	TGTGCCAGCAGCTTACAGGGGGCGATCACCGGGGAGCTGTTTTTT
TRBJ1-1	NA	few	TRBV20-1	CSARVSWDTEAFF	TGCAGTGCTAGGGTCTCCTGGGACACTGAAGCTTTCTTT
TRBJ1-5	TRBD1	few	TRBV7-6	CASRATGGRNQPQHF	TGTGCCAGCAGAGCTACAGGGGGTAGGAATCAGCCCCAGCATTTT
TRBJ1-2	TRBD1	NA	TRBV6-1	CAILRDRGLYGYTF	TGTGCCATCCTCCGGGACAGGGGCCTCTATGGCTACACCTTC
TRBJ2-3	NA	NA	TRBV7-6	CASSSPPGTYNTDTQYF	TGTGCCAGCAGTAGCCCCCCCGGGACTTATAACACAGATACGCAGTATTTT